One and the same sample provided the 30 T cell receptor beta chains below, sequenced in a study of blood T cell repertoires in COVID-19. Method: immunoSEQ multiplex PCR; TCRdb's copy keeps in-frame clones and lacks some. The sample lists 150,000 to 200,000 clones; 79% were seen once. The sequencing sample was made of peripheral blood. The receptors were gathered from a man in his sixties with active or convalescent COVID-19.

In this sample, this clone turned up once. This chain uses TRBV5-1 with TRBJ2-1; D may be TRBD2 (5 bases). Per the germline V gene, CDR1 is SGHRS and CDR2 is YFSETQ. This CDR3 comprises 12 residues. Trimming stripped 4 bases from V and 10 bases from J, with 12 bases between. The CDR3 nucleotides read TGCGCCAGCAGCCCGCGCCGGGAAGAGCAGTTCTTC. Encoded protein: CASSPRREEQFF.

The V call is TRBV7-3, the J call TRBJ2-3; TRBD1 agrees at 8 bases. This CDR3 region has 15 residues. Looked up from germline, CDR1 is SGHTA and CDR2 is FQGTGA. The J segment lost 2 bases and the V segment lost 5 bases, leaving 6 bases of the junction unmatched. CDR3 DNA: TGTGCCAGCAGCCCCAAGGACAGGGTCACAGATACGCAGTATTTT. Translation gives CASSPKDRVTDTQYF.

This sequence joins TRBV14 and TRBJ1-1; D remains unclear. V was clipped by 3 bases and J by 4 bases, with 9 bases between them. There are 13 residues in the CDR3. In germline, CDR1 is SGHDN, CDR2 FVKESK. CDR3 in amino acids: CASSQWERTEAFF. For the CDR3, the DNA is TGTGCCAGCAGCCAGTGGGAGCGCACTGAAGCTTTCTTT.

This chain links TRBV7-2 with TRBJ1-2, with D perhaps TRBD1 (5 bases). Between the trimmed V and J ends, which lost 5 bases and 3 bases, there was a span of 13 bases. Germline V gene sequence: CDR1 SGHTA, CDR2 FQGNSA. There are 14 residues in the CDR3. The CDR3 DNA reads TGTGCCAGCAGCCTAGGAGGAGGGGACTATGGCTACACCTTC. Amino acid sequence: CASSLGGGDYGYTF.

J is TRBJ2-7 and V is TRBV9; D is unclear. This CDR3 region has 13 residues. CDR1 SGDLS and CDR2 YYNGEE come from the germline V gene. V was shortened by 5 bases and J by 2 bases, with 11 bases between the two germline ends. The CDR3 loop reads CASSSTPTYEQYF. The CDR3 DNA reads TGTGCCAGCAGTAGTACCCCGACCTACGAGCAGTACTTC.

This clone was seen only a few times. The chain uses TRBV7-9 and TRBJ1-1; 8 bases align to TRBD1. The CDR3 totals 16 residues. V was clipped by 8 bases and J by 3 bases; unmatched bases: 14. The germline V gene has CDR1 SEHNR and CDR2 FQNEAQ (reference sequence). In nucleotides, the CDR3 is TGTGCCAGCTTGGGGGGGACAGGCAGCCCCGACACTGAAGCTTTCTTT. Protein: CASLGGTGSPDTEAFF.

V and J are TRBV5-6 and TRBJ1-1, with D possibly matching TRBD1 (5 bases). This CDR3 is 15 amino acids long. Deletions cut 1 base from V and 3 bases from J, with 13 bases between. Germline CDR1 SGHDT, CDR2 YYEEEE. The CDR3 nucleotides read TGTGCCAGCAGCTTGTCGGGGGAGGTGTACACTGAAGCTTTCTTT. The encoded protein is CASSLSGEVYTEAFF.

The chain employs TRBV19 and TRBJ2-7; 9 nucleotides align to TRBD1. The CDR3 length is 15 residues. V was pared by 9 bases and J by 0 bases, with 9 bases of the junction left unmatched. Germline assignment: CDR1 LNHDA and CDR2 SQIVND (reference sequence). The CDR3 here is CASRPDRGSSYEQYF. The DNA of the CDR3 is TGTGCCAGCAGACCAGACAGGGGGAGCTCCTACGAGCAGTACTTC.

This clone appeared once. The rearrangement links TRBV28 to TRBJ1-4; TRBD1 might be the D (5 bases). The V end was cut by 5 bases, the J end by 13 bases, with 17 bases between. This CDR3 region has 13 residues. Germline lookup yields CDR1 MDHEN and CDR2 SYDVKM. In DNA form, the CDR3 reads TGTGCCAGCAGTCAACAACAGGCTAGGAGACTGTTTTTT. It codes for CASSQQQARRLFF.

The chain uses TRBV28 and TRBJ2-3, with 9 bases matching TRBD2. The V and J ends lost 4 bases and 3 bases, in that order; junction bases with no gene match: 5. Germline-derived CDR1 and CDR2 are MDHEN and SYDVKM. The CDR3 spans 15 residues. Written as DNA, the CDR3 is TGTGCCAGCAGTTCGCCTAGCGGGAAAACAGATACGCAGTATTTT. Translating gives CASSSPSGKTDTQYF.

The chain recombines TRBV15 with TRBJ1-5, with 9 nucleotides matching TRBD1. The CDR3 runs 20 residues. Germline V gene data show CDR1 as LNHNV and CDR2 as YYDKDF (reference sequence). V lost 1 base and J lost 6; bases outside the gene matches: 19. The CDR3: CATSRAPPGQGYVVSQPQHF. In DNA form, the CDR3 reads TGTGCCACCAGCAGAGCTCCACCGGGACAGGGTTATGTGGTTAGTCAGCCCCAGCATTTT.

The chain combines TRBV6-2 or TRBV6-3 with TRBJ2-6, with TRBD1 matching over 10 bases. The CDR3 spans 17 residues. Trimming removed 4 bases from V and 1 base from J; junction bases left unmatched: 4. CDR1 is MNHEY, CDR2 SVGEGT, per germline. CDR3 residues: CASSSTGGRSGANVLTF. CDR3 in DNA: TGTGCCAGCAGTTCGACAGGGGGCAGGTCTGGGGCCAACGTCCTGACTTTC.

This clone turned up a few times. The J gene is TRBJ2-7, the V gene TRBV18; 7 bases are shared with TRBD2. CDR1 KGHSH and CDR2 LQKENI come from the germline V gene. Germline trimming cut 4 bases from V and 7 bases from J; bases unmatched to any gene: 16. The CDR3 covers 16 residues. The CDR3 here is CASSHLAGLAADEQYF. CDR3 in DNA: TGTGCCAGCTCACACCTGGCGGGGCTAGCGGCAGATGAGCAGTACTTC.

The chain recombines TRBV5-8 with TRBJ2-7; 12 bases match TRBD2. The germline gives CDR1 SGHTS, CDR2 YDEGEE. The CDR3 contains 17 residues. V lost 2 bases, J lost 3 bases, and 9 bases stayed unmatched. DNA for the CDR3: TGTGCCAGCAGCTTTGCAGGGTTGACTAGCGGGAGCTACGAGCAGTACTTC. As protein: CASSFAGLTSGSYEQYF.

This clone was observed a single time. The J gene is TRBJ1-1, the V gene TRBV7-2; D unclear. Trimming removed 8 bases at V and 1 base at J, with 14 bases between. Germline loops: CDR1 SGHTA, CDR2 FQGNSA. This CDR3 region has 14 residues. The CDR3 bases are TGTGCCAGCTACCCCCCAGGCAAGAACACTGAAGCTTTCTTT. Translated: CASYPPGKNTEAFF. Complete variable domain (other parts from reference TRBV7-2 and TRBJ1-1): GAGVSQSPSNKVTEKGKDVELRCDPISGHTALYWYRQSLGQGLEFLIYFQGNSAPDKSGLPSDRFSAERTGGSVSTLTIQRTQQEDSAVYLCASYPPGKNTEAFFGQGTRLTVV.

This clone came up a few times. The chain is built from TRBV5-1 and TRBJ2-4, with 8 nucleotides matching TRBD2. The V and J ends lost 4 bases and 6 bases, in that order; junction bases with no gene match: 9. Germline CDR1 SGHRS, CDR2 YFSETQ. This CDR3 contains 15 residues. The CDR3 loop reads CASSPGGLSGNIQYF. The CDR3 DNA reads TGCGCCAGCAGCCCGGGGGGGTTGAGTGGAAACATTCAGTACTTC.

The chain recombines TRBV29-1 with TRBJ1-2; 7 bases line up with TRBD1. V lost 4 bases and J lost 2; bases outside the gene matches: 1. The CDR3 loop spans 12 amino acids. Germline V gene lookup returns CDR1 SQVTM and CDR2 ANQGSEA. The chain's CDR3 is CSVATGNYGYTF. For the CDR3, the DNA is TGCAGCGTTGCGACAGGGAACTATGGCTACACCTTC.

The chain recombines TRBV5-1 with TRBJ2-7, with D perhaps TRBD1 (6 bases). Deletions cut 8 bases from V and 1 base from J, with 16 bases between. CDR3 size: 14 residues. Germline CDR1 reads SGHRS; CDR2 reads YFSETQ. CDR3 amino acids: CASRFRDKSYEQYF. The CDR3 nucleotides are TGCGCCAGTAGATTCCGGGACAAATCCTACGAGCAGTACTTC.

This rearrangement joins TRBV5-4 to TRBJ2-1; TRBD2 is a possible D gene (5 bases). Between the trimmed V and J ends, which lost 0 bases and 3 bases, there was a span of 10 bases. This CDR3 spans 15 amino acids. Germline CDR1 and CDR2: SGHNT and YYREEE (reference sequence). CDR3 coding DNA: TGTGCCAGCAGCTTGGGGCACCGGGACTACAATGAGCAGTTCTTC. Protein sequence: CASSLGHRDYNEQFF.

The chain recombines TRBV28 with TRBJ1-1; 10 bases match TRBD1. The V gene end was trimmed by 10 bases and the J gene end by 2 bases; junction bases not matched to a gene: 7. CDR1 is MDHEN and CDR2 is SYDVKM in the germline V gene. The CDR3 loop spans 14 amino acids. The CDR3 sequence: CAIRTGGINTEAFF. The DNA of the CDR3 is TGTGCCATCCGGACAGGGGGGATAAACACTGAAGCTTTCTTT.

This clone has only a few counts. The chain is built from TRBV7-3 and TRBJ2-1; D unclear. Germline V gives CDR1 SGHTA, CDR2 FQGTGA. This CDR3 is built from 14 residues. Trimming shortened V by 2 bases and J by 0 bases, and 5 bases separated the two germline ends. This CDR3 is CASSLAFSYNEQFF. DNA for the CDR3: TGTGCCAGCAGCTTAGCGTTCTCCTACAATGAGCAGTTCTTC.

This clone was seen just once. The V and J genes are TRBV7-2 and TRBJ1-5; 9 bases agree with TRBD1. V was clipped by 6 bases and J by 11 bases; unmatched bases: 5. The CDR3 is 12 amino acids. Germline loops: CDR1 SGHTA, CDR2 FQGNSA. DNA for the CDR3: TGTGCCAGCAGGACAGGGGGACAAGCCCAGCATTTT. This gives the protein CASRTGGQAQHF.

This clone appeared a single time. The chain links TRBV20-1 to TRBJ2-3, with a tentative D call TRBD2 (5 bases). Looked up from germline, CDR1 is DFQATT and CDR2 is SNEGSKA (reference sequence). The CDR3 has 11 residues. V was clipped by 6 bases and J by 15 bases, with 19 bases between them. In nucleotides, the CDR3 is TGCAGTGCCCCGGAGGTGTATACGAATTATTTT. The encoded protein is CSAPEVYTNYF.

This chain uses TRBV4-3 with TRBJ2-2; perhaps TRBD2 as D (5 bases). CDR1 and CDR2 from the germline V gene are LGHNA and YSLEER. With 6 bases removed from V and 4 bases from J, the gap between germline ends came to 12 bases. The CDR3 spans 14 residues. CDR3 protein: CASRLDYSTGELFF. Written as DNA, the CDR3 is TGCGCCAGCAGACTCGACTATAGCACCGGGGAGCTGTTTTTT.

The chain has TRBV10-3 and TRBJ1-4; TRBD1 matches 7 bases. The CDR3 contains 15 residues. Germline V gives CDR1 ENHRY, CDR2 SYGVKD. V lost 8 bases to trimming and J lost 1 base; unmatched junction nucleotides: 7. Here the CDR3 DNA reads TGTGCCATCTCGCCGGGGGACAGAACTAATGAAAAACTGTTTTTT. Its translation is CAISPGDRTNEKLFF.

This chain uses TRBV5-1 with TRBJ2-7; possible D gene TRBD1, 5 bases. The germline V gene has CDR1 SGHRS and CDR2 YFSETQ. The ends were cut back, 0 bases at V and 3 bases at J, with 22 bases in the middle. This CDR3 is 18 amino acids long. As DNA, the CDR3 is TGCGCCAGCAGCTTGGAATTGGGCTGGGCCCTAAGGGGCTACGAGCAGTACTTC. As protein: CASSLELGWALRGYEQYF.

This chain links TRBV24-1 with TRBJ2-2; 9 bases fit TRBD1. The CDR3 contains 19 residues. Germline V CDR1 and CDR2: KGHDR, SFDVKD. Trimming at V came to 2 bases and at J to 6 bases, leaving 15 bases not matched to a gene. CDR3 in amino acids: CATSDSAVQGQGHPGELFF. The CDR3 DNA reads TGTGCCACCAGTGATTCTGCTGTTCAGGGACAGGGACATCCCGGGGAGCTGTTTTTT.

This chain uses TRBV7-6 with TRBJ2-5, with D hard to call. V was pared by 1 base and J by 1 base, with 13 bases between. The CDR3 extends over 16 amino acids. Germline loops: CDR1 SGHVS, CDR2 FNYEAQ. The CDR3, as DNA: TGTGCCAGCAGCTTAGGTCTTAGCCGACTCCAAGAGACCCAGTACTTC. Amino acid sequence: CASSLGLSRLQETQYF.

The chain recombines TRBV28 with TRBJ2-7; D call uncertain. This CDR3 contains 11 residues. The V gene lost 6 bases and the J gene lost 9 bases, with 12 bases spanning the gap. CDR1 and CDR2 from the germline V gene are MDHEN and SYDVKM. The CDR3 nucleotides read TGTGCCAGCAGCCCCGGAGTCGGGCAGTACTTC. It codes for CASSPGVGQYF.

V gene TRBV24-1 combines with J gene TRBJ2-1; 11 nucleotides align to TRBD2. V was clipped by 7 bases and J by 8 bases; unmatched bases: 9. The V gene's germline CDR1 is KGHDR and CDR2 SFDVKD. This CDR3 spans 15 amino acids. The CDR3 protein is CATSDPSGRTDEQFF. In nucleotides, the CDR3 is TGTGCCACCAGCGACCCTAGCGGGAGGACGGATGAGCAGTTCTTC.